Each of the 19 T cell receptor beta chains below was sequenced from the same sample in a study of blood T cell repertoires in COVID-19. Data came from immunoSEQ multiplex PCR; TCRdb stores just in-frame clones and leaves some out. Among about 190,000 clones listed, more than 85% were seen once. The sample comprised peripheral blood. These receptors originate from a middle-aged man with active or convalescent COVID-19.

The rearrangement joins TRBV6-6 to TRBJ1-2; maybe TRBD1 (5 bases). The V gene lost 7 bases and the J gene lost 2 bases, with 8 bases spanning the gap. This CDR3 comprises 12 residues. The germline CDR1 and CDR2 sequences are MNHNY and SVGAGI (reference sequence). The CDR3 nucleotides read TGTGCCAGCACCTCAGGGAACTATGGCTACACCTTC. It encodes CASTSGNYGYTF.

The chain uses TRBV27 and TRBJ2-7; 10 nucleotides line up with TRBD1. V lost 3 bases and J lost 7; bases outside the gene matches: 3. The CDR3 runs to 13 residues. The V gene's germline CDR1 is MNHEY and CDR2 SMNVEV (reference sequence). For the CDR3, the DNA is TGTGCCAGCAGTTTCGGGGACAGGGGAGAGCAGTACTTC. This codes for CASSFGDRGEQYF.

The chain uses TRBV5-6 and TRBJ2-3; no clear D gene. This CDR3 has 15 amino acids. Germline assignment: CDR1 SGHDT and CDR2 YYEEEE. V dropped 3 bases and J dropped 4 bases, with 15 bases sitting between them. CDR3 nucleotides: TGTGCCAGCAGCTCGAGAGACTGGTTCCCAGATACGCAGTATTTT. Its protein product is CASSSRDWFPDTQYF.

V is TRBV27 and J is TRBJ1-1, with D hard to call. Trimming stripped 2 bases from V and 5 bases from J, with 15 bases between. Germline V gives CDR1 MNHEY, CDR2 SMNVEV (reference sequence). The CDR3 consists of 15 residues. As DNA, the CDR3 is TGTGCCAGCAGTTTAAGCTTATCGGGGAGTACTGAAGCTTTCTTT. It translates to CASSLSLSGSTEAFF.

A remark on this clone: This CDR3 is also generated by other DNA sequences in the sample. The chain has TRBV6-2 or TRBV6-3 and TRBJ1-5, with D possibly being TRBD1 (6 bases). The CDR3 covers 14 residues. Germline loops: CDR1 MNHEY, CDR2 SVGEGT. V lost 2 bases and J 4 bases, leaving 9 bases between the germline ends. As DNA, the CDR3 is TGTGCCAGCAGTTACCGCACAGGGAATCAGCCCCAGCATTTT. Translating gives CASSYRTGNQPQHF.

This chain uses TRBV7-6 with TRBJ2-5; D may be TRBD2 (7 bases). Trimming cost V 5 bases and J 4 bases, with 20 bases left between them. This CDR3 spans 16 amino acids. CDR1 and CDR2 (germline): SGHVS, FNYEAQ. CDR3 bases: TGTGCCAGCAGCCCTACTGCCCGGGGGGCCTCAGAGACCCAGTACTTC. Amino acids: CASSPTARGASETQYF.

The rearrangement joins TRBV6-2 or TRBV6-3 to TRBJ2-7, with TRBD2 identical over 8 bases. The V gene end was trimmed by 3 bases and the J gene end by 0 bases; junction bases not matched to a gene: 19. Per germline, CDR1 MNHEY and CDR2 SVGEGT. This CDR3 contains 20 residues. CDR3 loop: CASSYNLVLAGGSRSYEQYF. As DNA, the CDR3 is TGTGCCAGCAGTTATAATTTGGTTCTAGCGGGCGGTTCTCGCTCCTACGAGCAGTACTTC.

V is TRBV5-4 and J is TRBJ2-7, with 10 bases lining up with TRBD1. CDR1 is SGHNT and CDR2 is YYREEE in the germline V gene (reference sequence). The CDR3 contains 15 residues. V dropped 0 bases and J dropped 2; count of bases not matched to a gene: 2. The DNA of the CDR3 is TGTGCCAGCAGCTTGGGACAGGGGGCCACCTACGAGCAGTACTTC. Protein: CASSLGQGATYEQYF.

In its sample, this clone was seen a few times. CDR3 sequence: CASSSLAGGNNEQFF. In DNA form, the CDR3 reads TGTGCCAGCAGTTCCCTAGCGGGGGGCAACAATGAGCAGTTCTTC. This chain connects TRBV6-4 to TRBJ2-1; 11 bases line up with TRBD2. The CDR3 length is 15 residues. The trim removed 5 bases at V and 5 bases at J, leaving 5 bases unmatched. The germline V gene encodes CDR1 MRHNA and CDR2 SNTAGT.

V usage is TRBV11-2 and J usage is TRBJ1-1; D unclear. The CDR3 runs 15 residues. Germline-derived CDR1 and CDR2 are SGHAT and FQNNGV. V lost 3 bases and J lost 0, with 11 bases in between. In nucleotides, the CDR3 is TGTGCCAGCAGCTTCGCCCGGGTGGTGAACACTGAAGCTTTCTTT. Its translation is CASSFARVVNTEAFF. Full variable domain (rest looked up from reference TRBV11-2 and TRBJ1-1): EAGVAQSPRYKIIEKRQSVAFWCNPISGHATLYWYQQILGQGPKLLIQFQNNGVVDDSQLPKDRFSAERLKGVDSTLKIQPAKLEDSAVYLCASSFARVVNTEAFFGQGTRLTVV.

About this clone: Other DNA sequences in the sample encode the same CDR3. This chain uses TRBV5-4 with TRBJ2-5, with 9 nucleotides matching TRBD2. Per the germline V gene, CDR1 is SGHNT and CDR2 is YYREEE (reference sequence). The CDR3 runs to 13 residues. V lost 4 bases, J lost 4 bases, and 2 bases stayed unmatched. This chain's CDR3 is CASSRSGGETQYF. The CDR3 region has the DNA TGTGCCAGCAGCCGTAGCGGGGGAGAGACCCAGTACTTC.

This chain uses TRBV5-1 with TRBJ2-2; maybe TRBD1 (6 bases). The germline gives CDR1 SGHRS, CDR2 YFSETQ. Trimming took off 0 bases at V and 4 bases at J, with 19 bases between the two ends. The length of the CDR3 is 18 residues. The CDR3 here is CASSLVGYRVRGTGELFF. The DNA of the CDR3 is TGCGCCAGCAGCTTGGTTGGTTACAGGGTTCGTGGCACCGGGGAGCTGTTTTTT.

The rearrangement joins TRBV12-3 or TRBV12-4 to TRBJ1-2, with 8 nucleotides matching TRBD1. J lost 5 bases, V lost 7 bases, and 3 bases had no gene match. The CDR3 length is 12 residues. DNA for the CDR3: TGTGCCAGCAAGGGACAGGATTATGGCTACACCTTC. Its protein is CASKGQDYGYTF.

The genes are TRBV5-4 and TRBJ2-2; TRBD1 matches 9 bases. CDR3 length equals 15 residues. Germline loops: CDR1 SGHNT, CDR2 YYREEE (reference sequence). V shed 5 bases, J shed 7 bases, and the junction held 9 bases outside the gene matches. The CDR3 region is CASSSGTGRNGELFF. In DNA form, the CDR3 reads TGTGCCAGCAGTTCCGGGACAGGGCGGAACGGGGAGCTGTTTTTT. Together with reference TRBV5-4 and TRBJ2-2, the CDR3 gives the full variable domain: ETGVTQSPTHLIKTRGQQVTLRCSSQSGHNTVSWYQQALGQGPQFIFQYYREEENGRGNFPPRFSGLQFPNYSSELNVNALELDDSALYLCASSSGTGRNGELFFGEGSRLTVL.

J is TRBJ1-1 and V is TRBV24-1; TRBD1 is a possible D gene (5 bases). Germline V CDR1 and CDR2: KGHDR, SFDVKD. This CDR3 spans 15 amino acids. V dropped 7 bases and J dropped 2 bases, with 16 bases sitting between them. The CDR3 sequence is CATRGRGGGNTEAFF. The CDR3 coding sequence is TGTGCCACCAGGGGACGGGGAGGTGGCAACACTGAAGCTTTCTTT.

This clone was observed a single time. The same CDR3 is also encoded by other DNA sequences in this sample. The chain links TRBV7-9 to TRBJ1-5; 8 nucleotides match TRBD1. V lost 5 bases to trimming and J lost 4 bases; unmatched junction nucleotides: 1. The CDR3 covers 13 residues. Germline-derived CDR1 and CDR2 are SEHNR and FQNEAQ (reference sequence). The CDR3 reads CASSRTGNQPQHF. As DNA, the CDR3 is TGTGCCAGCAGCAGGACAGGGAATCAGCCCCAGCATTTT.

In this sample, this clone turned up once. The chain recombines TRBV10-3 with TRBJ1-2, with no clear D. V was clipped by 3 bases and J by 8 bases, with 10 bases between them. Looked up from germline, CDR1 is ENHRY and CDR2 is SYGVKD. The CDR3 spans 12 residues. The CDR3 spells CAISDGEGGYTF. The CDR3 DNA reads as TGTGCCATCAGTGATGGGGAGGGCGGCTACACCTTC.

The chain couples TRBV30 to TRBJ2-6; 7 bases fit TRBD2. The germline CDR1 and CDR2 sequences are GTSNPN and SVGIG (reference sequence). V gave up 1 base and J gave up 0 bases; unmatched junction bases: 6. The CDR3 loop spans 17 amino acids. The CDR3 is CAWSGVGGSSGANVLTF. In nucleotides, the CDR3 is TGTGCCTGGAGTGGGGTGGGAGGGTCCTCTGGGGCCAACGTCCTGACTTTC.

This chain uses TRBV21-1 with TRBJ1-1; the DNA was not used to check the table's D call, TRBD1. TRBV21-1 is annotated as a pseudogene. CDR3 length equals 14 residues. The CDR3 loop is CASSFGTKGTEAFF. CDR3 DNA sequence: TGTGCCAGCAGCTTCGGGACAAAGGGGACTGAAGCTTTCTTT.